These 11 T cell receptor beta chains were sequenced from one sample in a study. TCRdb re-derived calls from the RT-PCR reads in MiXCR, one entry per CDR3 protein. The sample shows more than 600,000 distinct CDR3 sequences, 12% to 15% of them seen only once. The sequenced sample was memory CD4+ T cells from blood. The receptors here all came from a female donor in good health, serving as a healthy control.

The chain links TRBV5-1 to TRBJ1-1; D is unresolved. V lost 0 bases to trimming and J lost 5 bases, with 14 bases between them. Germline V lookup: CDR1 SGHRS, CDR2 YFSETQ. The CDR3 contains 15 residues. This CDR3 is CASSLAGGEWTEAFF. In DNA form, the CDR3 reads TGCGCCAGCAGCTTGGCCGGCGGAGAATGGACTGAAGCTTTCTTT.

The chain combines TRBV27 with TRBJ2-5, with TRBD1 matching 8 bases. Germline CDR1 is MNHEY and CDR2 is SMNVEV (reference sequence). The CDR3 has 15 residues. With V trimmed by 6 bases and J by 7 bases, 13 bases remained unmatched. CDR3 sequence (DNA): TGTGCCAGCAGCGTAATCGGACAGGGCCGGGGGACCCAGTACTTC. Its protein is CASSVIGQGRGTQYF.

The sample holds a few counts of this clonotype. The V and J genes are TRBV7-2 and TRBJ2-2; D call uncertain. CDR1 and CDR2 (germline): SGHTA, FQGNSA. V gave up 0 bases and J gave up 1 base, with 15 bases separating them. The CDR3 covers 18 residues. The CDR3 nucleotides are TGTGCCAGCAGCTTAGCGCCAGGCGACGTAATGAACACCGGGGAGCTGTTTTTT. Residues: CASSLAPGDVMNTGELFF.

The J gene is TRBJ2-1, the V gene TRBV29-1; 10 bases agree with TRBD2. Germline V gives CDR1 SQVTM, CDR2 ANQGSEA. V was clipped by 4 bases and J by 6 bases; unmatched bases: 6. The CDR3 extends over 14 amino acids. CDR3 sequence (DNA): TGCAGCGTTGTAGGGACTAGCGAAGTCAATGAGCAGTTCTTC. Translation: CSVVGTSEVNEQFF.

This clonotype was counted a few times. The rearrangement uses TRBV6-2 or TRBV6-3 and TRBJ1-1, with a weak D call TRBD1 (6 bases). The CDR3 consists of 14 residues. Germline V gene sequence: CDR1 MNHEY, CDR2 SVGEGT. V shed 0 bases and J shed 4 bases, with 9 bases lying between them. The CDR3: CASSYSPGVTEAFF. The CDR3, as DNA: TGTGCCAGCAGTTACTCGCCAGGGGTCACTGAAGCTTTCTTT.

This clonotype was seen a handful of times. The CDR3 DNA sequence: TGCGCCAGCAGCCAAGATACCGGGACTAATCAGCCCCAGCATTTT. This translates into CASSQDTGTNQPQHF. The V gene is TRBV4-3, the J gene TRBJ1-5; D possibly corresponds to TRBD1 (5 bases). CDR1 and CDR2 from the germline V gene are LGHNA and YSLEER. The CDR3 loop spans 15 amino acids. Trimming took 0 bases from V and 4 from J, leaving 10 bases between them.

In its sample, this clonotype was seen a few times. The chain is built from TRBV15 and TRBJ2-5; possible D gene TRBD2, 6 bases. This CDR3 comprises 17 residues. Trimming stripped 0 bases from V and 1 base from J, with 15 bases between. Germline CDR1 reads LNHNV; CDR2 reads YYDKDF (reference sequence). DNA for the CDR3: TGTGCCACCAGCAGAGATCGGAGGGCTCGCGGCCAAGAGACCCAGTACTTC. It specifies CATSRDRRARGQETQYF.

This clonotype occurred many times. The V call is TRBV7-9, the J call TRBJ2-1; 10 positions match TRBD2. CDR3 length: 15 amino acids. V trimming: 4 bases; J trimming: 3 bases; junction bases outside the gene matches: 3. Per germline, CDR1 SEHNR and CDR2 FQNEAQ (reference sequence). The CDR3 coding sequence is TGTGCCAGCAGCTCTTGGACTAGCGGCTACAATGAGCAGTTCTTC. Its translation is CASSSWTSGYNEQFF.

V usage is TRBV7-3 and J usage is TRBJ1-2; D gene unclear. The CDR3 extends over 13 amino acids. With 4 bases removed from V and 2 bases from J, the gap between germline ends came to 8 bases. Germline CDR1 reads SGHTA; CDR2 reads FQGTGA. The CDR3 loop is CASSSQNNYGYTF. The CDR3 bases are TGTGCCAGCAGCTCACAAAACAACTATGGCTACACCTTC.

This clonotype was observed a few times. The chain links TRBV20-1 to TRBJ2-1; D not resolved. Germline-derived CDR1 and CDR2 are DFQATT and SNEGSKA (reference sequence). Between the trimmed V and J ends, which lost 0 bases and 7 bases, there was a span of 16 bases. The CDR3 length is 15 residues. The CDR3 spells CSARDLPTLGNEQFF. The CDR3 region has the DNA TGCAGTGCTAGAGATTTACCGACCCTTGGGAATGAGCAGTTCTTC.

The chain carries TRBV10-3 and TRBJ1-4; a possible D gene is TRBD1 (5 bases). V lost 8 bases to trimming and J lost 3 bases, with 13 bases between them. There are 14 residues in the CDR3. CDR1 ENHRY and CDR2 SYGVKD come from the germline V gene. For the CDR3, the DNA is TGTGCCATCTCCTCGACAGAGTCTAATGAAAAACTGTTTTTT. This gives the protein CAISSTESNEKLFF.